A single sample gave rise to the 14 T cell receptor beta chains below, sequenced in a study of T cells after yellow fever vaccination. TCRdb re-called the 5' RACE reads with MiXCR, one entry per CDR3 protein. Of a few hundred thousand distinct CDR3 sequences listed, roughly 3.9% were seen once; the top ten hold 20% to 25%. The sample consisted of PBMCs, taken 5 days after the yellow fever booster vaccination. The receptors derive from a man between 18 and 29 years old who received the YFV17D yellow fever vaccine.

The genes are TRBV13 and TRBJ1-1, with D perhaps TRBD1 (5 bases). Deletions cut 0 bases from V and 6 bases from J, with 8 bases between. The CDR3 is 13 residues long. Germline V CDR1 and CDR2: PRHDT, FYEKMQ (reference sequence). The CDR3 DNA sequence: TGTGCCAGCAGCTTAGGGAGGGGACCTGAAGCTTTCTTT. This encodes CASSLGRGPEAFF. Supplemented by reference TRBV13 and TRBJ1-1, the full variable domain reads AAGVIQSPRHLIKEKRETATLKCYPIPRHDTVYWYQQGPGQDPQFLISFYEKMQSDKGSIPDRFSAQQFSDYHSELNMSSLELGDSALYFCASSLGRGPEAFFGQGTRLTVV.

In its sample, this clonotype was seen many times. The chain has TRBV10-3 and TRBJ1-2; perhaps TRBD1 as D (5 bases). Deletions cut 11 bases from V and 2 bases from J, with 15 bases between. The CDR3 covers 13 residues. The germline CDR1 and CDR2 sequences are ENHRY and SYGVKD. CDR3 in amino acids: CAVTVTENYGYTF. CDR3 coding DNA: TGTGCCGTTACCGTGACAGAGAACTATGGCTACACCTTC.

This clonotype was picked up a small number of times. This chain links TRBV2 with TRBJ2-2; TRBD1 might be the D (5 bases). V shed 2 bases and J shed 2 bases, with 9 bases lying between them. The CDR3 runs to 15 residues. Germline assignment: CDR1 SNHLY and CDR2 FYNNEI. The CDR3 DNA reads TGTGCCAGCAGTGAATGGCAGGGTAACACCGGGGAGCTGTTTTTT. Protein sequence: CASSEWQGNTGELFF.

This clonotype was detected a few times. The V call is TRBV20-1, the J call TRBJ2-7; D unclear. V lost 0 bases, J lost 6 bases, and 3 bases lay in between. Germline values: CDR1 DFQATT, CDR2 SNEGSKA (reference sequence). This CDR3 region has 10 residues. In DNA form, the CDR3 reads TGCAGTGCTAGAGATGGCGAGCAGTACTTC. It codes for CSARDGEQYF.

The chain carries TRBV4-3 and TRBJ2-7; TRBD1 might be the D (6 bases). The CDR3 extends over 16 amino acids. V was trimmed by 1 base and J by 3 bases, leaving 16 bases between them. Germline values: CDR1 LGHNA, CDR2 YSLEER. The CDR3 DNA is TGCGCCAGCAGCCAAGGGGAACAGGGATCTCGCTACGAGCAGTACTTC. Encoded protein: CASSQGEQGSRYEQYF.

CDR3 sequence: CASSLDRQYLNTEAFF. In DNA, the CDR3 is TGTGCCAGCAGCTTAGACAGACAGTACCTGAACACTGAAGCTTTCTTT. The genes are TRBV7-8 and TRBJ1-1; possible D gene TRBD1, 5 bases. Germline values: CDR1 SGHVS, CDR2 FQNEAQ. CDR3 length equals 16 residues. The germline V and J ends were trimmed by 1 base and 0 bases, with 12 bases remaining between them.

This chain uses TRBV19 with TRBJ2-1, with 8 bases fitting TRBD2. CDR3 length: 13 amino acids. Germline V gene sequence: CDR1 LNHDA, CDR2 SQIVND (reference sequence). Germline trimming cut 7 bases from V and 3 bases from J; bases unmatched to any gene: 2. Here the CDR3 reads CASNLAGYNEQFF. CDR3 in DNA: TGTGCCAGTAATCTAGCGGGCTACAATGAGCAGTTCTTC.

This clonotype was seen more than once but under ten times. This chain links TRBV7-2 with TRBJ1-2; possibly TRBD1 for D (5 bases). V lost 5 bases and J lost 6, with 13 bases in between. Germline-derived CDR1 and CDR2 are SGHTA and FQGNSA. The CDR3 consists of 13 residues. This CDR3 is CASSRGRRNGYTF. CDR3 nucleotide sequence: TGTGCCAGCAGCAGGGGACGGAGGAATGGCTACACCTTC.

In this sample, this clonotype turned up many times. The gene calls are TRBV5-4 and TRBJ1-2, with D unresolved. The germline CDR1 and CDR2 sequences are SGHNT and YYREEE (reference sequence). The CDR3 consists of 15 residues. Trimming cost V 4 bases and J 0 bases, with 13 bases left between them. The CDR3 region has the DNA TGTGCCAGCAGCCTGGGATGGGGAGCTAACTATGGCTACACCTTC. Its protein product is CASSLGWGANYGYTF.

This clonotype has a count of ten or more. The V gene is TRBV7-3, the J gene TRBJ2-1; the D is unclear. This CDR3 is built from 14 residues. CDR1 and CDR2 (germline): SGHTA, FQGTGA. V lost 5 bases and J lost 6, with 14 bases in between. The CDR3 is CASSADGVGNEQFF. The DNA for the CDR3 is TGTGCCAGCAGCGCGGACGGAGTAGGCAATGAGCAGTTCTTC.

V is TRBV12-3 or TRBV12-4 and J is TRBJ2-5; a weak D match, TRBD2 (7 bases). The CDR3 is 16 residues long. V was pared by 2 bases and J by 5 bases, with 18 bases between. The CDR3 spells CASSLIRGGLGETQYF. The CDR3 DNA reads TGTGCCAGCAGTTTAATTAGGGGGGGCCTAGGGGAGACCCAGTACTTC.

This clonotype was seen a few times. The rearrangement links TRBV20-1 to TRBJ1-2, with a tentative D call TRBD1 (6 bases). Trimming stripped 6 bases from V and 3 bases from J, with 23 bases between. The germline gives CDR1 DFQATT, CDR2 SNEGSKA (reference sequence). This CDR3 comprises 16 residues. CDR3 sequence: CSAPVAGRGWDYGYTF. CDR3 sequence (DNA): TGCAGTGCCCCCGTGGCAGGCAGGGGATGGGACTATGGCTACACCTTC.

The chain joins TRBV6-5 to TRBJ1-2, with D unclear. CDR1 and CDR2 (germline): MNHEY, SVGAGI. CDR3 length: 13 residues. V was pared by 5 bases and J by 8 bases, with 15 bases between. Written as DNA, the CDR3 is TGTGCCAGCAGTCCCGGGCCCGAGGCGGGCTACACCTTC. Amino acids: CASSPGPEAGYTF.

This clonotype was seen many times. The rearrangement uses TRBV20-1 and TRBJ1-2; D is perhaps TRBD1 (6 bases). V was shortened by 6 bases and J by 0 bases, with 14 bases between the two germline ends. There are 14 residues in the CDR3. Germline assignment: CDR1 DFQATT and CDR2 SNEGSKA (reference sequence). CDR3 coding DNA: TGCAGTGCCGCACAGGGAACGGCTAACTATGGCTACACCTTC. This codes for CSAAQGTANYGYTF.